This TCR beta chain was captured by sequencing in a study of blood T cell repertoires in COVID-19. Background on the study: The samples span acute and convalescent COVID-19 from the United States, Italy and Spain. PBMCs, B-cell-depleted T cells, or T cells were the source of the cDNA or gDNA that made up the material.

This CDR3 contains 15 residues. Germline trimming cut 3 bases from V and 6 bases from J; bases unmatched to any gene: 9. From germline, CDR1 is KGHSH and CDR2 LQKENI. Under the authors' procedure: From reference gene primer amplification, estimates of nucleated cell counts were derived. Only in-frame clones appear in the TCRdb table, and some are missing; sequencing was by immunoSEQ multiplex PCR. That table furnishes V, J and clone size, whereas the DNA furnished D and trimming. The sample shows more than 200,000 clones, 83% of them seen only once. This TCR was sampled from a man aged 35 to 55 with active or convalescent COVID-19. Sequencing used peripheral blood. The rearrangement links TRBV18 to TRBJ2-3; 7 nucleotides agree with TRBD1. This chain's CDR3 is CASSPQTGMGDTQYF. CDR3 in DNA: TGTGCCAGCTCACCCCAGACAGGGATGGGGGATACGCAGTATTTT.